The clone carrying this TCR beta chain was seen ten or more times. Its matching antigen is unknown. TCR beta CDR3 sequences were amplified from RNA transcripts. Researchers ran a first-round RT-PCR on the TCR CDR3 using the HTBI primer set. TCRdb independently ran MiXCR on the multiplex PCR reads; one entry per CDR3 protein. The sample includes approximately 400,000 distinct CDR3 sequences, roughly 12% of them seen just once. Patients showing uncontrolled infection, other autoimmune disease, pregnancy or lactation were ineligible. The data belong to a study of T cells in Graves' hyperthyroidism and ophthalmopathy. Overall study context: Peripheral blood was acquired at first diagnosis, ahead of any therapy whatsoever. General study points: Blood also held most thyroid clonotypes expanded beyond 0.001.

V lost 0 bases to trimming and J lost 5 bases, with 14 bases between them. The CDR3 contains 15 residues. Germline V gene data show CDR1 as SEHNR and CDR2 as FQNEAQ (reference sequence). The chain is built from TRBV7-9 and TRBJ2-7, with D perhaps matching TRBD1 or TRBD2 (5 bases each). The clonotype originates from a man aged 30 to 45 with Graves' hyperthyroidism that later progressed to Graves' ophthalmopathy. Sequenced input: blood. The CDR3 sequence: CASSLARGIIHEQYF. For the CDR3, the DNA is TGTGCCAGCAGCTTAGCGAGGGGAATTATCCACGAGCAGTACTTC.